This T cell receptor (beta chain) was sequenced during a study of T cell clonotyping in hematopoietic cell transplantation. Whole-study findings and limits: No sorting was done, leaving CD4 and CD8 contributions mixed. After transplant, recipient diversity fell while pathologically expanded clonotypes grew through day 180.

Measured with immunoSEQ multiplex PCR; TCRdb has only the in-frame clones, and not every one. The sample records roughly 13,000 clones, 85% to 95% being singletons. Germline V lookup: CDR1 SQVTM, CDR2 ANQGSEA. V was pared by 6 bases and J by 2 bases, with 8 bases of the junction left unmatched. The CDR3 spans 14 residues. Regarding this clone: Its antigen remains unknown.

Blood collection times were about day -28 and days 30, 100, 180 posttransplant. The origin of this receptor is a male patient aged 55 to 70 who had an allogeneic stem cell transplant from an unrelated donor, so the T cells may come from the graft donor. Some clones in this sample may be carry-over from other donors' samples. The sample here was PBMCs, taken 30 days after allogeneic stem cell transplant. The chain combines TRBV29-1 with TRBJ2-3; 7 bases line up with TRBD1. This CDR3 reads CSVTGDRVTDTQYF. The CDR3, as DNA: TGCAGCGTGACCGGCGACAGGGTCACAGATACGCAGTATTTT.